A single sample is the source of the 12 T cell receptor beta chains below, sequenced in a study of molecular identifiers for immune sequencing clone quantification. MiXCR was run by TCRdb on the PCR reads, yielding one entry per CDR3 protein. The table has about 36,000 distinct CDR3 sequences, less than 20% seen once; the top ten hold about 6.7%. Sequenced material: naive CD8+ T cells from blood, with Jurkat cell RNA spiked in. The subset was: FACS-sorted CD8+CD4-CCR7+CD45RA+ naive T cells. These receptors originate from a human donor in good health. Some libraries in this study had Jurkat cell RNA spiked in.

This clonotype was seen repeatedly, ten times or more. The CDR3 coding sequence is TGTGCCAGCAGTTCCGCCCAGGGGGGATCCAGTCAGCCCCAGCATTTT. It yields the protein CASSSAQGGSSQPQHF. The V and J genes are TRBV27 and TRBJ1-5; 7 bases fit TRBD1. Germline values: CDR1 MNHEY, CDR2 SMNVEV (reference sequence). The V gene end was trimmed by 4 bases and the J gene end by 6 bases; junction bases not matched to a gene: 12. This CDR3 region has 16 residues.

In this sample, this clonotype turned up many times. The chain joins TRBV5-1 to TRBJ2-1, with 9 bases matching TRBD2. Germline values: CDR1 SGHRS, CDR2 YFSETQ. The CDR3 spans 15 residues. V was clipped by 0 bases and J by 4 bases; unmatched bases: 2. The CDR3 loop is CASSLEAGGYNEQFF. The CDR3 DNA reads as TGCGCCAGCAGCTTGGAGGCGGGAGGGTACAATGAGCAGTTCTTC.

This clonotype was seen many times. The chain combines TRBV12-3 or TRBV12-4 with TRBJ1-5; D is unresolved. This CDR3 has 16 amino acids. Trimming took off 2 bases at V and 0 bases at J, with 11 bases between the two ends. This chain's CDR3 is CASSLTSSYSNQPQHF. CDR3 bases: TGTGCCAGCAGTTTAACTTCCAGCTATAGCAATCAGCCCCAGCATTTT.

This clonotype was seen at least ten times. This rearrangement joins TRBV7-9 to TRBJ1-6; D gene uncertain. CDR1 is SEHNR and CDR2 is FQNEAQ in the germline V gene (reference sequence). Deletions cut 5 bases from V and 6 bases from J, with 14 bases between. This CDR3 region has 15 residues. CDR3 amino acids: CASSPWTGPNSPLHF. The CDR3 nucleotides read TGTGCCAGCAGCCCATGGACCGGTCCTAATTCACCCCTCCACTTT.

This clonotype was detected many times. CDR3 loop: CSVEEFAGEQYEQYF. DNA of the CDR3: TGCAGCGTTGAAGAGTTTGCGGGAGAGCAGTACGAGCAGTACTTC. V and J are TRBV29-1 and TRBJ2-7; 7 bases map to TRBD2. After removal of 0 bases from V and 4 bases from J, the junction contained 9 bases not matched to a gene. The CDR3 spans 15 residues. Germline values: CDR1 SQVTM, CDR2 ANQGSEA.

The chain combines TRBV6-5 with TRBJ1-6; D remains unclear. Per the germline V gene, CDR1 is MNHEY and CDR2 is SVGAGI. This CDR3 region has 18 residues. Trimming left V 7 bases short and J 4 bases short, with 23 bases between. The CDR3 protein is CASTQVGLPQNYNSPLHF. CDR3 sequence (DNA): TGTGCCAGCACTCAAGTAGGGTTACCCCAGAATTATAATTCACCCCTCCACTTT.

This clonotype is labeled as medium-sized. This sequence joins TRBV4-3 and TRBJ2-3; 10 bases are shared with TRBD2. V was clipped by 4 bases and J by 6 bases; unmatched bases: 10. In germline, CDR1 is LGHNA, CDR2 YSLEER. The CDR3 has 16 residues. In DNA, the CDR3 is TGCGCCAGCAGCCCCGGACTAGCGGAGCATGGGGATACGCAGTATTTT. Translating it yields CASSPGLAEHGDTQYF.

Many counts were recorded for this clonotype. The rearrangement joins TRBV6-1 to TRBJ1-4; no reliable D call. The CDR3 has 16 amino acids. CDR1 and CDR2 (germline): MNHNS, SASEGT. V gave up 1 base and J gave up 8 bases, with 17 bases separating them. CDR3 loop: CASSEEQLWGPEKLFF. The CDR3 coding sequence is TGTGCCAGCAGTGAAGAACAACTATGGGGTCCCGAAAAACTGTTTTTT.

This clonotype came up many times. V is TRBV28 and J is TRBJ2-7; D may match TRBD1 or TRBD2 (5 bases each). Trimming stripped 3 bases from V and 5 bases from J, with 8 bases between. The CDR3 loop spans 12 amino acids. Germline V CDR1 and CDR2: MDHEN, SYDVKM. CDR3 coding DNA: TGTGCCAGCAGTTTGGGGCGGGACGAGCAGTACTTC. As protein: CASSLGRDEQYF.

Notes on this clonotype: A much bigger clone sits one base away, suggesting this may be a read error. The V call is TRBV7-9, the J call TRBJ1-5; D not resolved. Trimming removed 5 bases at V and 5 bases at J, with 16 bases between. This CDR3 spans 15 amino acids. Germline-derived CDR1 and CDR2 are SEHNR and FQNEAQ (reference sequence). CDR3 nucleotide sequence: TGTGCCAGCAGCGCCTCGGGCGGTGGCGATCAGCCCCAGCATTTT. Translation gives CASSASGGGDQPQHF.

The gene calls are TRBV6-2 or TRBV6-3 and TRBJ2-3; tentative D call: TRBD2 (5 bases). The CDR3 contains 14 residues. Trimming took 2 bases from V and 5 from J, leaving 11 bases between them. CDR1 is MNHEY and CDR2 is SVGEGT in the germline V gene. Here the CDR3 DNA reads TGTGCCAGCAGTTACCTCAGGAGGATAGATACGCAGTATTTT. Protein product: CASSYLRRIDTQYF.

This chain uses TRBV28 with TRBJ2-2, with 10 positions matching TRBD1. The germline V gene encodes CDR1 MDHEN and CDR2 SYDVKM. The CDR3 totals 18 residues. The junction had 13 bases not matched to a gene; V was cut back by 7 bases and J by 2 bases. CDR3 nucleotides: TGTGCCAGCACGTCTCTGACAGGGGGCGAGGTTAACACCGGGGAGCTGTTTTTT. Amino acid sequence: CASTSLTGGEVNTGELFF.